This TCR beta chain was captured by sequencing in a study of shared clonotypes between healthy human individuals. Sequencing was performed with immunoSEQ multiplex PCR; in TCRdb, only in-frame clones are kept and a portion is missing. Seen here are 2,500,000 or so clones, roughly 93% observed once, and the top ten hold approximately 0.36%. Trimming took 4 bases from V and 7 from J; bases not matched to a gene: 5. The germline V gene encodes CDR1 MNHNS and CDR2 SASEGT. CDR3 length: 13 residues. This chain connects TRBV6-1 to TRBJ2-7; 9 bases are shared with TRBD1. The sequenced sample was naive CD4+ T cells from PBMCs. Subset reported: CD45RA+ positively selected. The sequence was obtained from a young man in good health. Some clones in this sample may be carry-over from other donors' samples. The CDR3 DNA reads TGTGCCAGCAGTGGGGACAGGGATTGGGAGCAGTACTTC. It encodes CASSGDRDWEQYF.